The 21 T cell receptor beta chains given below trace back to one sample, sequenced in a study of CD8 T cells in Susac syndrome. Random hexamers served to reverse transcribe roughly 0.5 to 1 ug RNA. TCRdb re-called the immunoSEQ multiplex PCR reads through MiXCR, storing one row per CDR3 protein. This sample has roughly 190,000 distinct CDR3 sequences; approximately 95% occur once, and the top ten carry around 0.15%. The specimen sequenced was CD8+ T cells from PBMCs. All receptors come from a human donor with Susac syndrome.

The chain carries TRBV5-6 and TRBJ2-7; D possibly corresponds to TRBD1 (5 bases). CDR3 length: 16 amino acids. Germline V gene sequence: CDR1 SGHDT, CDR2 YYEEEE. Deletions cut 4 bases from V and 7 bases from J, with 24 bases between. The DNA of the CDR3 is TGTGCCAGCAGCAACCTCGACAGCTCCTTAATCAAAGAGCAGTACTTC. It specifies CASSNLDSSLIKEQYF.

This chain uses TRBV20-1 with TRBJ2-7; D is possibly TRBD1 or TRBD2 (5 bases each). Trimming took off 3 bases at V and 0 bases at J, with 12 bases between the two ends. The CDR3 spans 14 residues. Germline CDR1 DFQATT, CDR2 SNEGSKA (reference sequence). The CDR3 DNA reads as TGCAGTGCTAGCGGGACGGAGAGCTCCTACGAGCAGTACTTC. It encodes CSASGTESSYEQYF.

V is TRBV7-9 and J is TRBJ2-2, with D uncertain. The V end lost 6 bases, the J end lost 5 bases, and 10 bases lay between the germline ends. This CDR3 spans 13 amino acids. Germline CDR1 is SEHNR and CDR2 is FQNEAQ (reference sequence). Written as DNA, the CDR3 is TGTGCCAGCAGTTCCGTCAGAACCGGGGAGCTGTTTTTT. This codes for CASSSVRTGELFF.

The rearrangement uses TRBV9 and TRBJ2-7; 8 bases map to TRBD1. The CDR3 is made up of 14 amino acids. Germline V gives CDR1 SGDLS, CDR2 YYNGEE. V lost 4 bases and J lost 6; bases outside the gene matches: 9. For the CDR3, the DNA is TGTGCCAGCAGCCCTAAGCACGGACAGGGCGAGCAGTACTTC. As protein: CASSPKHGQGEQYF.

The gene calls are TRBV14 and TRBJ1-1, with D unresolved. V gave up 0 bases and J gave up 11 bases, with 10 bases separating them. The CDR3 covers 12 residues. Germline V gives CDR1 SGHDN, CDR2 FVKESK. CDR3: CASSQDAVLAFF. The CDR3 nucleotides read TGTGCCAGCAGCCAAGATGCGGTATTGGCTTTCTTT.

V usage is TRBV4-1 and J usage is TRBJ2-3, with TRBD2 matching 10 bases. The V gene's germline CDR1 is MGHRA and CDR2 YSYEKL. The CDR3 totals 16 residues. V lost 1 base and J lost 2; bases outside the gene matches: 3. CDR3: CASSQAGTSDTDTQYF. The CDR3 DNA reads TGCGCCAGCAGCCAAGCTGGGACTAGCGACACAGATACGCAGTATTTT.

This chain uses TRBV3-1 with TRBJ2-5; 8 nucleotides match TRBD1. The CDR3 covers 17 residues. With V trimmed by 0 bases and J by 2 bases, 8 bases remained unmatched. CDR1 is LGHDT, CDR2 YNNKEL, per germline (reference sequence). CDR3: CASSQDLQGGAQETQYF. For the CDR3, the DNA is TGTGCCAGCAGCCAAGATTTACAGGGGGGCGCTCAAGAGACCCAGTACTTC.

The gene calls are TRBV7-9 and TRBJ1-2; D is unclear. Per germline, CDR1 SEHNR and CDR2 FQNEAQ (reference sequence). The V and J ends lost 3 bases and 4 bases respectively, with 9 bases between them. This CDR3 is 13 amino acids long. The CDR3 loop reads CASSFGRRYGYTF. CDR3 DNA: TGTGCCAGCAGCTTCGGCAGGCGCTATGGCTACACCTTC.

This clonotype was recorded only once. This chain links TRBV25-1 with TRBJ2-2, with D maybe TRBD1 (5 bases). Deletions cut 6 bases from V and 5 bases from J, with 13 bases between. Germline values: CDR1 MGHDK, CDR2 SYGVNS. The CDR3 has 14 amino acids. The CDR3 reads CASSPDTTTGELFF. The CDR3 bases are TGTGCCAGCAGCCCGGACACAACGACCGGGGAGCTGTTTTTT.

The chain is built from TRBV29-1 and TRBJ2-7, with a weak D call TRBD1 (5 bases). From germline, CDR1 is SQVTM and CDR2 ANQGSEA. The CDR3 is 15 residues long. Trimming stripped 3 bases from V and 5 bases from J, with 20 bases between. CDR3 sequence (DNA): TGCAGCGTTGAGGAAGCTTCCAAGGGGTATGACGAGCAGTACTTC. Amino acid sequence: CSVEEASKGYDEQYF.

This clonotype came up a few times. The CDR3 sequence: CASSQERDEQYF. As DNA, the CDR3 is TGTGCCAGCAGCCAAGAGAGGGACGAGCAGTACTTC. The chain couples TRBV3-1 to TRBJ2-7, with a tentative D call TRBD2 (5 bases). Trimming took off 0 bases at V and 5 bases at J, with 5 bases between the two ends. Germline assignment: CDR1 LGHDT and CDR2 YNNKEL (reference sequence). This CDR3 contains 12 residues.

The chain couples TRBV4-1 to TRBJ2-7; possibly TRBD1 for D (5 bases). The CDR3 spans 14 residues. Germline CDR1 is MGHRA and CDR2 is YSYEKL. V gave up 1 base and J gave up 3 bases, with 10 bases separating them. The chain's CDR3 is CASSQGPQGYEQYF. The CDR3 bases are TGCGCCAGCAGCCAAGGTCCCCAGGGCTACGAGCAGTACTTC.

CDR3 protein: CASSPGPFGYTF. CDR3 in DNA: TGTGCCAGCAGCCCGGGCCCTTTTGGCTACACCTTC. The V call is TRBV12-3 or TRBV12-4, the J call TRBJ1-2; no clear D. The CDR3 has 12 amino acids. The germline V and J ends were trimmed by 6 bases and 7 bases, with 12 bases remaining between them.

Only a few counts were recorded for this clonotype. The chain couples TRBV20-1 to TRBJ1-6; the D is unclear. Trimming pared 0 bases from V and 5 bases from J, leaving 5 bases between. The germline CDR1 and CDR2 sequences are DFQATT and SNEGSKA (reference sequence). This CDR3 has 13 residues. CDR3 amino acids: CSAREQNNSPLHF. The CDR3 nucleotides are TGCAGTGCTAGAGAACAGAATAATTCACCCCTCCACTTT.

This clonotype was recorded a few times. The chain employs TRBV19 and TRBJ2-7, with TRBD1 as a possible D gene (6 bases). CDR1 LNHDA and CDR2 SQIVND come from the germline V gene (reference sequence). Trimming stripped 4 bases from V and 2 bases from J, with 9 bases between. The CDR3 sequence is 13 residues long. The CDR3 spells CASSTGQTYEQYF. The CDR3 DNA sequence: TGTGCCAGTAGTACCGGACAGACCTACGAGCAGTACTTC.

In DNA form, the CDR3 reads TGTGCCAGCAGCGTAGGGGGGGTGGACAGGGGGCTGAGTGGCAATCAGCCCCAGCATTTT. Its protein is CASSVGGVDRGLSGNQPQHF. V and J are TRBV9 and TRBJ1-5; TRBD1 agrees at 11 bases. Germline V gene sequence: CDR1 SGDLS, CDR2 YYNGEE. V lost 0 bases to trimming and J lost 2 bases; unmatched junction nucleotides: 13. The CDR3 has 20 residues.

The CDR3 protein is CASSFGEMGYNEQFF. The CDR3 DNA is TGTGCCAGCAGCTTCGGGGAAATGGGGTACAATGAGCAGTTCTTC. This chain joins TRBV13 and TRBJ2-1; a weak D match, TRBD2 (5 bases). CDR1 and CDR2 (germline): PRHDT, FYEKMQ (reference sequence). The CDR3 is 15 amino acids. The ends were cut back, 3 bases at V and 4 bases at J, with 13 bases in the middle.

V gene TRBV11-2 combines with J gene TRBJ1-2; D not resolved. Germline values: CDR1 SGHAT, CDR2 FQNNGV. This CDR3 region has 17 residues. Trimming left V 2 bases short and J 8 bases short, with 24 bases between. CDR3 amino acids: CASSLSSYASPLGGYTF. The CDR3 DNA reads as TGTGCCAGCAGCTTATCTTCGTACGCGTCCCCCCTTGGCGGCTACACCTTC.

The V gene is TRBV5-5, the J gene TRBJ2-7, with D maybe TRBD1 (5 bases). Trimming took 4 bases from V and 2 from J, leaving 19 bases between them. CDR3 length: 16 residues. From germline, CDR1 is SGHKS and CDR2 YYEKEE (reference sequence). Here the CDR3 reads CASSRPDKPKPYEQYF. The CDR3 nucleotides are TGTGCCAGCAGCCGTCCGGACAAGCCAAAGCCCTACGAGCAGTACTTC. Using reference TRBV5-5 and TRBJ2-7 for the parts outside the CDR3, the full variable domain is DAGVTQSPTHLIKTRGQQVTLRCSPISGHKSVSWYQQVLGQGPQFIFQYYEKEERGRGNFPDRFSARQFPNYSSELNVNALLLGDSALYLCASSRPDKPKPYEQYFGPGTRLTVT.

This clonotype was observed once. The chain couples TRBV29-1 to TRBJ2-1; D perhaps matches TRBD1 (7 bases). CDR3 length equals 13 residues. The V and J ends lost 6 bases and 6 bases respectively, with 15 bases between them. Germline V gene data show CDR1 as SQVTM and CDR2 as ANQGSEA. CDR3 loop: CSVPLQGGNEQFF. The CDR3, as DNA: TGCAGCGTCCCACTCCAGGGGGGCAATGAGCAGTTCTTC.

CDR3 amino acids: CASSPQASGSDTQYF. The CDR3, as DNA: TGTGCCAGCAGCCCCCAGGCAAGCGGGAGTGATACGCAGTATTTT. The chain employs TRBV7-3 and TRBJ2-3, with 8 bases matching TRBD2. CDR3 size: 15 residues. Looked up from germline, CDR1 is SGHTA and CDR2 is FQGTGA. V was pared by 5 bases and J by 6 bases, with 10 bases of the junction left unmatched. Together with reference TRBV7-3 and TRBJ2-3, the CDR3 gives the full variable domain: GAGVSQTPSNKVTEKGKYVELRCDPISGHTALYWYRQSLGQGPEFLIYFQGTGAADDSGLPNDRFFAVRPEGSVSTLKIQRTERGDSAVYLCASSPQASGSDTQYFGPGTRLTVL.